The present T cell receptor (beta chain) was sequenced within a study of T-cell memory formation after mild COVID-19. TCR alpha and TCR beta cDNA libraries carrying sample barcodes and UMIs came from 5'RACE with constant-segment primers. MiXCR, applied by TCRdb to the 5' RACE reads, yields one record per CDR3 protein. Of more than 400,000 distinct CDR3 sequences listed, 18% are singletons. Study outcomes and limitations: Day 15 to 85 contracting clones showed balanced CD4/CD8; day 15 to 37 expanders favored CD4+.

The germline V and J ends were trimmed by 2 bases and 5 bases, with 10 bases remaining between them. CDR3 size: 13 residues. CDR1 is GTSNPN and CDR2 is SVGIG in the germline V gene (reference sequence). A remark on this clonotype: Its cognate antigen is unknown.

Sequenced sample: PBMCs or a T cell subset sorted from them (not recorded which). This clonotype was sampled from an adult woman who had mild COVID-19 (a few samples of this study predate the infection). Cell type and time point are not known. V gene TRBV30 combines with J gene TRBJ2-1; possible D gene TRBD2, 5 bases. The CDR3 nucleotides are TGTGCCTGGAGTACCGGGAATAACAATGAGCAGTTCTTC. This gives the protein CAWSTGNNNEQFF.